This T cell receptor (beta chain) was sequenced for a study of blood T cell repertoires in COVID-19. The CDR3 contains 15 residues. V was pared by 0 bases and J by 5 bases, with 2 bases of the junction left unmatched. The germline V gene encodes CDR1 MGHRA and CDR2 YSYEKL. Generated by immunoSEQ multiplex PCR, the TCRdb table keeps only in-frame clones and is missing some. The sample records fewer than 400,000 clones, about 85% being singletons. This clonotype originated in a woman aged 30 to 39 who had been exposed to COVID-19. Sequencing input: PBMCs or T cells enriched from blood (not recorded which). J is TRBJ1-3 and V is TRBV4-1; 9 positions match TRBD1. The CDR3 DNA reads TGCGCCAGCAGCCAAGATGGGACAGGGCGAAACACCATATATTTT. It codes for CASSQDGTGRNTIYF.